The present TCR beta chain was sequenced within a study of cytomegalovirus exposure and HLA in healthy donors. About this clone: Its antigen is as yet unknown.

Regarding the study as a whole: Both high specificity and high sensitivity reportedly marked the classifier's diagnosis of cytomegalovirus status. The TCR clusters that emerged in the first cohort tended, a later analysis found, to co-occur in the 95 to 150 validation repertoires.

The repertoire was sequenced with immunoSEQ multiplex PCR; TCRdb's copy has only in-frame clones and lacks some. The sample lists roughly 150,000 clones, roughly nine tenths seen once, with approximately 0.7% in the top ten. The germline V and J ends were trimmed by 3 bases and 4 bases, with 15 bases remaining between them. There are 15 residues in the CDR3. CDR1 and CDR2 (germline): SEHNR, FQNEAQ (reference sequence). V is TRBV7-9 and J is TRBJ1-2; D is perhaps TRBD1 (5 bases). The sample consisted of PBMCs. This TCR came from a man between 18 and 35 years old in good health and CMV-seronegative. For the CDR3, the DNA is TGTGCCAGCAGCTTTTGGGCAGGGCAAGGCTATGGCTACACCTTC. Protein product: CASSFWAGQGYGYTF.